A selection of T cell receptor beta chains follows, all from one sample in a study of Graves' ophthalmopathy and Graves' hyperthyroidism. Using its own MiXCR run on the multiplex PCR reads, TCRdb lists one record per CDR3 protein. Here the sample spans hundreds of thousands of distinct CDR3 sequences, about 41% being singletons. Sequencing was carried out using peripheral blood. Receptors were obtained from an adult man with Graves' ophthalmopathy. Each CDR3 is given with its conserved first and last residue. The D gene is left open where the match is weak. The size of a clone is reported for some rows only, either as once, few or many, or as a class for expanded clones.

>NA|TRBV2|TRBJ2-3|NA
TGTGCCAGCATCCGGGACTCCACAGATACGCAGTATTTT
CASIRDSTDTQYF
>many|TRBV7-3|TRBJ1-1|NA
TGTGCCAGCAGCTTTACACTCGACACTGAAGCTTTCTTT
CASSFTLDTEAFF
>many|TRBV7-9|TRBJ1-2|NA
TGTGCCAGCAGCTTATCGGGACAAGCGAACTATGGCTACACCTTC
CASSLSGQANYGYTF
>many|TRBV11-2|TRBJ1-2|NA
TGTGCCAGCACCCAACAACTTGGGGGCAGGGTGGATGGCTACACCTTC
CASTQQLGGRVDGYTF
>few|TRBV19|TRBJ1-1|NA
TGTGCCAGTAGTATAGATCTTGGGACACCATTCTTTGAAGCTTTCTTT
CASSIDLGTPFFEAFF
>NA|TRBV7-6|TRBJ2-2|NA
TGTGCCAGCAGCTTGGGGATGGCAGGGGAGCTGTTTTTT
CASSLGMAGELFF
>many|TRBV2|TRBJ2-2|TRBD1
TGTGCCAGCACCCTGGGGGCAGGGGGCGCGGACACCGGGGAGCTGTTTTTT
CASTLGAGGADTGELFF
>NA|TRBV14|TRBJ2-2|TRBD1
TGTGCCCGCACGGGACAGGGTAACACCGGGGAGCTGTTTTTT
CARTGQGNTGELFF
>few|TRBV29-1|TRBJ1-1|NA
TGCAGCGCGCGGGAATGGGCTAATGAAGCTTTCTTT
CSAREWANEAFF
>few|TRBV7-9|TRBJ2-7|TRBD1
TGTGCCAGCAGCACAGGGGGAGGCTACGAGCAGTACTTC
CASSTGGGYEQYF
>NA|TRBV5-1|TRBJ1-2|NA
TGCGCCAGCAGCCCCGTCACAGGGTACGAGGGCTACACCTTC
CASSPVTGYEGYTF
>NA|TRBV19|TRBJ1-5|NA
TGTGCCAGTAGTCCAGGGCATGGCAATCAGCCCCAGCATTTT
CASSPGHGNQPQHF
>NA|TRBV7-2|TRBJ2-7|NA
TGTGCCAGCAGCCAAGACCCCGCGGGTCTGGGATCCCACGAGCAGTACTTC
CASSQDPAGLGSHEQYF
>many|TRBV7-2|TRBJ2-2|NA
TGTGCCAGCAGCTTAGTGTCTATCAACACCGGGGAGCTGTTTTTT
CASSLVSINTGELFF
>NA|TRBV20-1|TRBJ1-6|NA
TGCAGTGCTAGTTCCCGGGGACGGAAAAATTCACCCCTCCACTTT
CSASSRGRKNSPLHF
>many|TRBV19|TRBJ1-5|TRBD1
TGTGCCAGTAGTACCTCAGGGGGAACGAGCAATCAGCCCCAGCATTTT
CASSTSGGTSNQPQHF
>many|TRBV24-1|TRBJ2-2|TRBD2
TGTGCCACCAGTGATGCACTAGCGGGGGTCACCGGGGAGCTGTTTTTT
CATSDALAGVTGELFF
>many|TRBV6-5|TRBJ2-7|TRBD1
TGTGCCAGCAGCGACGCGGGACAGGGAAACTACGAGCAGTACTTC
CASSDAGQGNYEQYF
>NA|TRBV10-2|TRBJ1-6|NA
TGCGCCAGCGCGGGGGGCGGGAATTCACCCCTCCACTTT
CASAGGGNSPLHF
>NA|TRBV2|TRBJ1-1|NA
TGTGCCAGCTGCCCGGACAGATTTACCACTGAAGCTTTCTTT
CASCPDRFTTEAFF
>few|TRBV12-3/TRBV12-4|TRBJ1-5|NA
TGTGCCAGCAGCACCAGGGTTCAGCCCCAGCATTTT
CASSTRVQPQHF
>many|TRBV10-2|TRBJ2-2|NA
TGCGCCAGCAGATCGGACAGAGACGGCACCGGGGAGCTGTTTTTT
CASRSDRDGTGELFF
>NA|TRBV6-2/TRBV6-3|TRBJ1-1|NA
TGTGCCAGCGGTGGCAGGGGAAGGAACACTGAAGCTTTCTTT
CASGGRGRNTEAFF
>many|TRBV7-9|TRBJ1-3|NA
TGTGCCAGCAGCTTGAGGGACACTCGAGGGGGAAACACCATATATTTT
CASSLRDTRGGNTIYF
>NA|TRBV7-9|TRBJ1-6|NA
TGTGCCAGCAGCTTAGCTAAGCCGACAGAGACCCGGTCCTATAATTCACCCCTCCACTTT
CASSLAKPTETRSYNSPLHF
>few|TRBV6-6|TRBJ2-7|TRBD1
TGTGCCACCACGGGACAGTTCTACGAGCAGTACTTC
CATTGQFYEQYF
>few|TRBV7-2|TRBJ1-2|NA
TGTGCCAGCAGCCTAATACAGGGCCCGCCTTATGGCTACACCTTC
CASSLIQGPPYGYTF
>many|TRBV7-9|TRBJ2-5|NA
TGTGCCAGCAGCTTAGTTCAGGGGGGAGAGACCCAGTACTTC
CASSLVQGGETQYF
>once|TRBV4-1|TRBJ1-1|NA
TGCGCCAGCAGCCAAGTCCTACTGAGCACTGAAGCTTTCTTT
CASSQVLLSTEAFF
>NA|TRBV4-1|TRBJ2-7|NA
TGCGCCAGCAGCTGGGACCGCAACTACGAGCAGTACTTC
CASSWDRNYEQYF
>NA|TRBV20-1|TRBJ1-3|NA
TGCAGTGCTAGACGAAGCTCGGGAAACACCATATATTTT
CSARRSSGNTIYF
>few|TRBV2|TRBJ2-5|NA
TGTGCCAGCAGATGGCAGAATCAAGAGACCCAGTACTTC
CASRWQNQETQYF
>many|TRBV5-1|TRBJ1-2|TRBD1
TGCGCCAGCAGCTTACGACAGGGGCAGGGCTATGGCTACACCTTC
CASSLRQGQGYGYTF
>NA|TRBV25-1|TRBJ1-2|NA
TGTGCTAGAGCTAGATCGGGGAATGGCTACACCTTC
CARARSGNGYTF
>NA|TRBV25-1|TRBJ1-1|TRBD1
TGTGCCAGCAGACTAACAGGGGACACTGAAGCTTTCTTT
CASRLTGDTEAFF
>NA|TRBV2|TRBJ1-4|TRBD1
TGTGCCAGTAGGGGGACAGTGGGGGAAAAACTGTTTTTT
CASRGTVGEKLFF
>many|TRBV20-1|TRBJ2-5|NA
TGCAGTGCTAGAGCACAGGCCGGGGAGACCCAGTACTTC
CSARAQAGETQYF
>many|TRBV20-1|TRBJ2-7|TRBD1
TGCAGTGCAAAGAGTTTTCGTGGACAGGGCTACGAGCAGTACTTC
CSAKSFRGQGYEQYF
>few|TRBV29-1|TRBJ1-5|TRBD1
TGCAGCGTGGGGACAGGGGATCAGCCCCAGCATTTT
CSVGTGDQPQHF
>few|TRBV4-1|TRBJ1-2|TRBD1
TGCGCCAGCAGCCCCTCGTCCGGGACAGGTACTATCTATGGCTACACCTTC
CASSPSSGTGTIYGYTF
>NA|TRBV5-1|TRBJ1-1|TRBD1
TGCGCCAGCAGCCCCGGGACAGGGATGACGGGCACTGAAGCTTTCTTT
CASSPGTGMTGTEAFF
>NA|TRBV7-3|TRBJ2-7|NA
TGTGCCAGCAGCTTAATCGGAGGCCCTTCCTACGAGCAGTACTTC
CASSLIGGPSYEQYF
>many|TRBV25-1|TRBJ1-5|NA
TGTGCCAGCAGTGATGAGGCAGGGGAAAATCAGCCCCAGCATTTT
CASSDEAGENQPQHF
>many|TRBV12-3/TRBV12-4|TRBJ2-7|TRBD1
TGTGCCAGCAGTCTATGGGACAGCTACGAGCAGTACTTC
CASSLWDSYEQYF
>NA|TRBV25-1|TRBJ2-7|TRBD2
TGTGCCAGCAGCCAGATAGCGGGTAGCCCCTACGAGCAGTACTTC
CASSQIAGSPYEQYF
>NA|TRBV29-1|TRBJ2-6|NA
TGCAGCGCCAGGGAGGTCACTGAAGCTTTC
CSAREVTEAF
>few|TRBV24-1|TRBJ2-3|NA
TGTGCCACCAGTGACGCTGGGACTGTTGATACGCAGTATTTT
CATSDAGTVDTQYF